Listed below are T cell receptor beta chains from one sample, sequenced in a study of regulatory T cells in long-lasting Graves disease. TCRdb re-derived calls from the multiplex PCR reads in MiXCR, one entry per CDR3 protein. The sample lists 400,000 to 500,000 distinct CDR3 sequences; roughly 15% were seen once. This sample also belongs to another study, concerning T cells in Graves' hyperthyroidism and ophthalmopathy.

The source was peripheral blood mononuclear cells (PBMCs), collected at new diagnosis, from a patient treated with antithyroid drugs. These receptors came from a woman between 45 and 65 years old with Graves disease. The CDR3 runs from the conserved cysteine through the conserved F or W. Each record gives: clone size, D gene, CDR3 length, J gene, V gene, CDR3 DNA, CDR3 protein. D genes are given only for firm matches. A clone size is listed for some rows: how often the clone was seen (once, few, many), or a class if it is expanded.

>many|-|13|TRBJ2-7|TRBV3-1
TGTGCCAGCAGCCAACTACAGGGTTTTGAGCAGTACTTC
CASSQLQGFEQYF
>-|TRBD2|15|TRBJ2-4|TRBV6-5
TGTGCCAGCAGTTTCCCACCGGGAGGATTAAACATTCAGTACTTC
CASSFPPGGLNIQYF
>many|-|15|TRBJ2-5|TRBV20-1
TGCAGTGCTAGAGACTTGGCCCCGGGGAAAGAGACCCAGTACTTC
CSARDLAPGKETQYF
>-|-|15|TRBJ2-1|TRBV4-1
TGCGCCAGCAGCCAAGAGTCCAGGGTGGGCAATGAGCAGTTCTTC
CASSQESRVGNEQFF
>-|TRBD1|13|TRBJ1-1|TRBV4-1
TGCGCCAGCAGAGGGACAGGGTGGACTGAAGCTTTCTTT
CASRGTGWTEAFF
>few|-|15|TRBJ1-1|TRBV4-1
TGCGCCAGCAGCCACCCCGGGTTTATGAACACTGAAGCTTTCTTT
CASSHPGFMNTEAFF
>few|-|12|TRBJ1-1|TRBV30
TGTGCCTGGAGTCAAACCCAGATCCCAGCTTTCTTT
CAWSQTQIPAFF
>many|-|12|TRBJ1-1|TRBV20-1
TGCAGTGCGGGGCCACAGAACACTGAAGCTTTCTTT
CSAGPQNTEAFF
>few|-|12|TRBJ2-5|TRBV6-2/TRBV6-3
TGTGCCAGCAGTTATAACACGGAGACCCAGTACTTC
CASSYNTETQYF
>few|TRBD2|16|TRBJ2-7|TRBV14
TGTGCCAGCAGCCCCCGACGGACTAGCGGCCTCTACGAGCAGTACTTC
CASSPRRTSGLYEQYF
>few|-|15|TRBJ2-7|TRBV10-3
TGTGCCACAGAGACCCGGGGGCAGGGTTTGAACGAGCAGTACTTC
CATETRGQGLNEQYF
>-|-|16|TRBJ2-6|TRBV4-1
TGCGCCAGCAGCCGGGCACAGGTCTCTGGGGCCAACGTCCTGACTTTC
CASSRAQVSGANVLTF
>-|-|13|TRBJ2-4|TRBV5-6
TGTGCCAGCAGCGCGGGGATTGGAAACATTCAGTACTTC
CASSAGIGNIQYF
>few|-|16|TRBJ2-2|TRBV7-3
TGTGCCAGCAGCTTAACGGCAATCCAGAACACCGGGGAGCTGTTTTTT
CASSLTAIQNTGELFF
>many|-|12|TRBJ2-7|TRBV7-9
TGTGCCAGCAGCCCGGTCCCCTACGAGCAGTACTTC
CASSPVPYEQYF
>few|TRBD2|15|TRBJ2-5|TRBV9
TGTGCCAGCAGCGTAGCGGGAGGGCCTTGGGAGACCCAGTACTTC
CASSVAGGPWETQYF
>-|-|13|TRBJ2-4|TRBV6-1
TGTGCCAGCAGTCATGGGAAGAGTAACATTCAGTACTTC
CASSHGKSNIQYF
>-|-|14|TRBJ1-5|TRBV6-5
TGTGCCAGCAGTTCCAAGGGATTCAATCAGCCCCAGCATTTT
CASSSKGFNQPQHF
>-|-|14|TRBJ2-1|TRBV3-1
TGTGCCAGCAGCCAATTCGGACGCGCCCCTGAGCAGTTCTTC
CASSQFGRAPEQFF
>few|TRBD1|15|TRBJ2-7|TRBV7-9
TGTGCCAGCAGCCCAGTGGACAGGGCCCCCTACGAGCAGTACTTC
CASSPVDRAPYEQYF
>-|-|13|TRBJ2-5|TRBV18
TGTGCCAGCTCTGCAGGAGTCCAAGAGACCCAGTACTTC
CASSAGVQETQYF
>many|-|14|TRBJ2-5|TRBV20-1
TGCAGTGCTAGAGATCTCGCAGGTCAAGAGACCCAGTACTTC
CSARDLAGQETQYF
>many|-|13|TRBJ2-1|TRBV6-1
TGTGCCAGCAGTGCTAACTGGTACAATGAGCAGTTCTTC
CASSANWYNEQFF
>many|TRBD1|15|TRBJ2-7|TRBV12-3/TRBV12-4
TGTGCCAGCAGTCTGACAGGGGTGGGTTCCTACGAGCAGTACTTC
CASSLTGVGSYEQYF
>-|-|14|TRBJ2-5|TRBV29-1
TGCAGCGTTGAAGGCCTAGCAGGTCAAGAGACCCAGTACTTC
CSVEGLAGQETQYF
>-|TRBD2|14|TRBJ2-3|TRBV7-8
TGTGCCACTTATAAGGGACTAGCGGCAGATACGCAGTATTTT
CATYKGLAADTQYF
>few|TRBD2|18|TRBJ2-1|TRBV6-2/TRBV6-3
TGTGCCAGCAGTTACTCGATGGGGACTAGCGGGACTGGGAATGAGCAGTTCTTC
CASSYSMGTSGTGNEQFF
>many|TRBD2|16|TRBJ2-3|TRBV5-1
TGCGCCAGCAGCTTGGAGCGGGACTACCCGACAGATACGCAGTATTTT
CASSLERDYPTDTQYF
>few|-|11|TRBJ1-1|TRBV20-1
TGCAGTGCTATGCAGGTACTTGAAGCTTTCTTT
CSAMQVLEAFF